This T cell receptor (beta chain) was documented in a study of cytomegalovirus exposure and HLA in healthy donors. Notes on the study in general: Some V segments, TRBV6-2 and TRBV6-3 among them, were indistinguishable and were therefore excluded. Sequencing artifact likely explains a cluster of highly shared sequence variants. More clonal expansion characterized HLA-associated TCR beta chains than equally common others in a later analysis.

V was trimmed by 8 bases and J by 7 bases, leaving 18 bases between them. CDR1 is SNHLY and CDR2 is FYNNEI in the germline V gene. This CDR3 contains 14 residues. This clone has just a few counts. The antigen remains unidentified. The PCR contained 60 Vbeta and 13 Jbeta primers. As processed by the authors: There were around 78 million unique TCR beta chains by a later count, and approximately 11 million of them were shared. The method was immunoSEQ multiplex PCR; TCRdb's version includes in-frame clones alone and lacks a portion of them. V, J and clone size were drawn from that table, and D and trimming were deduced from the DNA. Among approximately 140,000 clones, more than 60% were seen once, and the ten largest hold roughly 6%.

The sample comprised PBMCs. This rearrangement joins TRBV2 to TRBJ2-1; the D gene is possibly TRBD2 (6 bases). The source is an older woman in good health and CMV-seronegative. CDR3 protein: CASEVGGVENEQFF. The CDR3 coding sequence is TGTGCCAGCGAGGTCGGCGGGGTTGAGAATGAGCAGTTCTTC.